A single sample is the source of the 10 T cell receptor beta chains below, sequenced in a study of shared clonotypes between healthy human individuals (dated by TCRdb to about 2020). The library was prepared using the immunoSEQ multiplex PCR assay. The immuneACCESS repertoire file appears here via TCRdb, limited to in-frame rearrangements. These files lack a portion of the clones; in checked studies, under half of the deficit traces to unresolved V genes, and the cause of the others is not known. This sample has 490,000 or so clones in its table, and about three quarters of those were observed once. Under 15% of the sample goes to the ten largest clones. Sequenced material: PBMCs. The receptor source for this set is a woman aged 40 to 50 in good health. Some clones in this sample may be carry-over from other donors' samples.

For the CDR3, the DNA is TGCGCCAGCAGGACAGCCACGGGACCCCAGCATTTT. Encoded protein: CASRTATGPQHF. This chain joins TRBV5-1 and TRBJ1-5, with D tentatively TRBD1 (5 bases). Germline assignment: CDR1 SGHRS and CDR2 YFSETQ. The ends were cut back, 5 bases at V and 10 bases at J, with 13 bases in the middle. The CDR3 extends over 12 amino acids.

The rearrangement joins TRBV2 to TRBJ1-2; 7 bases are a match to TRBD1. Trimming removed 0 bases from V and 7 bases from J; junction bases left unmatched: 5. This CDR3 is built from 14 residues. From germline, CDR1 is SNHLY and CDR2 FYNNEI. DNA of the CDR3: TGTGCCAGCAGTGAAGCTGGGACAGACACTGGCTACACCTTC. Amino acids: CASSEAGTDTGYTF. Combining the CDR3 with reference TRBV2 and TRBJ1-2 gives the whole variable domain EPEVTQTPSHQVTQMGQEVILRCVPISNHLYFYWYRQILGQKVEFLVSFYNNEISEKSEIFDDQFSVERPDGSNFTLKIRSTKLEDSAMYFCASSEAGTDTGYTFGSGTRLTVV.

This clone was picked up a small number of times. The chain has TRBV10-3 and TRBJ2-3; D is unresolved. Between the trimmed V and J ends, which lost 0 bases and 6 bases, there was a span of 16 bases. CDR1 is ENHRY, CDR2 SYGVKD, per germline. The length of the CDR3 is 16 residues. The CDR3 region is CAISESGDPTIDTQYF. The CDR3, as DNA: TGTGCCATCAGTGAGTCAGGAGATCCGACAATTGATACGCAGTATTTT.

Concerning this clone: The same CDR3 is also encoded by other DNA sequences in this sample. The chain uses TRBV10-3 and TRBJ2-3; D may be TRBD1 (5 bases). The V and J ends lost 8 bases and 0 bases respectively, with 9 bases between them. The germline V gene encodes CDR1 ENHRY and CDR2 SYGVKD. This CDR3 spans 13 amino acids. Here the CDR3 DNA reads TGTGCCATCTCAGGGATTAGCACAGATACGCAGTATTTT. It codes for CAISGISTDTQYF.

This chain links TRBV7-3 with TRBJ2-1, with TRBD2 matching 8 bases. In germline, CDR1 is SGHTA, CDR2 FQGTGA. Losses at the gene ends were 5 bases for V and 6 bases for J; bases not matched to a gene: 6. The CDR3 loop spans 14 amino acids. The CDR3 region is CASSPGLASNEQFF. CDR3 sequence (DNA): TGTGCCAGCAGCCCAGGACTAGCTAGCAATGAGCAGTTCTTC.

The rearrangement uses TRBV30 and TRBJ2-1, with a tentative D call TRBD2 (5 bases). CDR1 is GTSNPN, CDR2 SVGIG, per germline (reference sequence). Between the trimmed V and J ends, which lost 3 bases and 5 bases, there was a span of 11 bases. The CDR3 length is 13 residues. The CDR3 DNA reads as TGTGCCTGGAGCTCGGGGTGGGACAATGAGCAGTTCTTC. Its protein is CAWSSGWDNEQFF.

This clone was counted ten times or more. This rearrangement joins TRBV9 to TRBJ1-1; no clear D gene. The CDR3 runs to 16 residues. Germline CDR1 reads SGDLS; CDR2 reads YYNGEE. V lost 0 bases to trimming and J lost 5 bases, with 17 bases between them. CDR3 nucleotides: TGTGCCAGCAGCGTAGGCCCCCCCGGACCGGGGACTGAAGCTTTCTTT. It encodes CASSVGPPGPGTEAFF.

The gene calls are TRBV11-2 and TRBJ1-5; unclear D gene. This CDR3 is built from 13 residues. V lost 2 bases and J lost 8, with 10 bases in between. Germline assignment: CDR1 SGHAT and CDR2 FQNNGV. As DNA, the CDR3 is TGTGCCAGCAGCTTATACCAATCCGAGCCCCAGCATTTT. It specifies CASSLYQSEPQHF.

This clone has more than one count but fewer than ten. The chain has TRBV5-4 and TRBJ2-6; 11 positions agree with TRBD1. Unmatched junction bases numbered 2, after V lost 4 bases and J lost 2 bases. From germline, CDR1 is SGHNT and CDR2 YYREEE (reference sequence). The CDR3 is 16 residues long. DNA for the CDR3: TGTGCCAGCAGCCGGACAGGGGGCGCTGGGGCCAACGTCCTGACTTTC. Protein sequence: CASSRTGGAGANVLTF.

The CDR3: CASRMGSGDYNEQFF. CDR3 in DNA: TGTGCCAGCAGAATGGGCAGCGGGGACTACAATGAGCAGTTCTTC. The V call is TRBV2, the J call TRBJ2-1; 7 bases map to TRBD2. The CDR3 length is 15 residues. In germline, CDR1 is SNHLY, CDR2 FYNNEI. J lost 3 bases, V lost 6 bases, and 8 bases had no gene match.